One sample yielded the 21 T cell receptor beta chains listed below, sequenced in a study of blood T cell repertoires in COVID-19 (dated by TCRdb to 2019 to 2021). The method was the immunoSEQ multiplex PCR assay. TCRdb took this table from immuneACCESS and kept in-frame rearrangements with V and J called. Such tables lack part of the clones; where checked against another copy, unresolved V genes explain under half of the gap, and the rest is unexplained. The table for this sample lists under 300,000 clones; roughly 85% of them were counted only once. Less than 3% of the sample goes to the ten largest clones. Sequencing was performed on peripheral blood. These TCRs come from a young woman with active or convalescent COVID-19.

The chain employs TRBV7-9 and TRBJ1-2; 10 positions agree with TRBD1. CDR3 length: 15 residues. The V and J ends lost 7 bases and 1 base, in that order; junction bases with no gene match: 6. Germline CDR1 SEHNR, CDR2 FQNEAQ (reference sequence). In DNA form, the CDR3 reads TGTGCCAGCACCCCCTGGGACAGGGGTAACTATGGCTACACCTTC. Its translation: CASTPWDRGNYGYTF.

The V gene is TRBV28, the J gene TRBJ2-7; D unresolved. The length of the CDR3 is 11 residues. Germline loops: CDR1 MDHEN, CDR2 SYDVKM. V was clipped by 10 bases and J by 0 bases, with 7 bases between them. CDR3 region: CATGYSYEQYF. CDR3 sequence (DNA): TGTGCCACCGGGTACTCCTACGAGCAGTACTTC.

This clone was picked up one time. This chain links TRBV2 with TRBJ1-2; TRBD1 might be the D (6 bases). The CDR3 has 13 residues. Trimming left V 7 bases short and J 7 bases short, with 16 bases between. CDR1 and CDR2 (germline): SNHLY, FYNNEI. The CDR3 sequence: CASNYGQGSGYTF. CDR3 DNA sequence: TGTGCCAGCAACTACGGCCAGGGGTCTGGCTACACCTTC.

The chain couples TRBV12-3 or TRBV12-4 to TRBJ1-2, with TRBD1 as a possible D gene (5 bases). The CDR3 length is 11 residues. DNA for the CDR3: TGTGCTGACAGCCGAGTGGGTGGCTACACCTTC. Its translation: CADSRVGGYTF.

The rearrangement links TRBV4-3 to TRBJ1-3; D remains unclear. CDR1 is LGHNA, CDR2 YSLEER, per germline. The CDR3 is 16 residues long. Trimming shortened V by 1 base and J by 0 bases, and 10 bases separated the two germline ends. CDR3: CASSQAAQYSGNTIYF. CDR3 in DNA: TGCGCCAGCAGCCAAGCGGCACAGTACTCTGGAAACACCATATATTTT.

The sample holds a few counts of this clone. The DNA for the CDR3 is TGTGCCAGTACCCCGGGACAGACTAATTCACCCCTCCACTTT. It yields the protein CASTPGQTNSPLHF. The chain couples TRBV19 to TRBJ1-6; the match to TRBD1 covers 7 bases. V dropped 7 bases and J dropped 6; count of bases not matched to a gene: 6. This CDR3 contains 14 residues. Looked up from germline, CDR1 is LNHDA and CDR2 is SQIVND (reference sequence).

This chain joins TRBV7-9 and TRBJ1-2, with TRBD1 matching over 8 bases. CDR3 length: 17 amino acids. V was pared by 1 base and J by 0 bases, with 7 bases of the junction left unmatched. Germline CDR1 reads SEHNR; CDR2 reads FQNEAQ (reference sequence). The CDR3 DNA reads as TGTGCCAGCAGCTTAGTGGACAGGGCCTCTGCTAACTATGGCTACACCTTC. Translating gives CASSLVDRASANYGYTF.

Here the CDR3 reads CASSLAGGGTGELFF. CDR3 nucleotide sequence: TGTGCCAGCAGCTTAGCAGGGGGCGGGACCGGGGAGCTGTTTTTT. V usage is TRBV7-6 and J usage is TRBJ2-2, with 7 nucleotides matching TRBD1. CDR1 and CDR2 (germline): SGHVS, FNYEAQ. V was pared by 0 bases and J by 5 bases, with 3 bases of the junction left unmatched. CDR3 length: 15 residues.

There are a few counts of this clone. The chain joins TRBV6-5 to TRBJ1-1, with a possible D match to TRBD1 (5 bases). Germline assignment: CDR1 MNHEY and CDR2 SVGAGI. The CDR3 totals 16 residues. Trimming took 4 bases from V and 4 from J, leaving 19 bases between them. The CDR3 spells CASSFRDFGVGTEAFF. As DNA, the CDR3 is TGTGCCAGCAGTTTCAGGGATTTTGGGGTGGGCACTGAAGCTTTCTTT.

The CDR3 protein is CASSSLYGYTF. CDR3 bases: TGTGCCAGCAGTTCCCTCTATGGCTACACCTTC. This chain connects TRBV28 to TRBJ1-2, with D unresolved. CDR1 and CDR2 from the germline V gene are MDHEN and SYDVKM. V lost 4 bases to trimming and J lost 4 bases, with 4 bases between them. CDR3 length equals 11 residues.

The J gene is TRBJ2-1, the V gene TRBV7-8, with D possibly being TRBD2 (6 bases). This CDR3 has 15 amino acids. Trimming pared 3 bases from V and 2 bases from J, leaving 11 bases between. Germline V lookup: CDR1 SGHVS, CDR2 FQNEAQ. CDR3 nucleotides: TGTGCCAGCAGCTTCTGGGCGGGGACCTACAATGAGCAGTTCTTC. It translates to CASSFWAGTYNEQFF. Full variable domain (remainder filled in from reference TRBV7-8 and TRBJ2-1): GAGVSQSPRYKVAKRGQDVALRCDPISGHVSLFWYQQALGQGPEFLTYFQNEAQLDKSGLPSDRFFAERPEGSVSTLKIQRTQQEDSAVYLCASSFWAGTYNEQFFGPGTRLTVL.

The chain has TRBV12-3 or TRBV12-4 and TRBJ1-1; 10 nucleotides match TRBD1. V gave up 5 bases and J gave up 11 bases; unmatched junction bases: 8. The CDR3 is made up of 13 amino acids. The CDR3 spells CASSPRTGGGAFF. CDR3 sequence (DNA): TGTGCCAGCAGTCCACGGACAGGGGGGGGTGCTTTCTTT.

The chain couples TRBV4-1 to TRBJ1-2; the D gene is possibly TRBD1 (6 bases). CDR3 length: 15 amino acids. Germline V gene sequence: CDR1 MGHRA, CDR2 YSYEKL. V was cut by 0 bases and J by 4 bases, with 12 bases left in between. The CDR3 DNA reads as TGCGCCAGCAGCCAAGATGCCCAGGGGACCTATGGCTACACCTTC. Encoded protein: CASSQDAQGTYGYTF.

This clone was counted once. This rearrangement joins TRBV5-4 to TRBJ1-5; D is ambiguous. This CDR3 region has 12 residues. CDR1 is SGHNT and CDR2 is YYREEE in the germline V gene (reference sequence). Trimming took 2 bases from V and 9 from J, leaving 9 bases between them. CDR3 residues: CASSLDGGPQHF. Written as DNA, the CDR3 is TGTGCCAGCAGCTTAGATGGAGGGCCCCAGCATTTT.

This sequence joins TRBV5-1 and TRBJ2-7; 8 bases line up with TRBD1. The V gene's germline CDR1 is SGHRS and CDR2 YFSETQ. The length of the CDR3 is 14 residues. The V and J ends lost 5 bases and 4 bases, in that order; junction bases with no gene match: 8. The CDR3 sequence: CASSFGTGDYEQYF. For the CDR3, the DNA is TGCGCCAGCAGTTTCGGGACAGGAGATTACGAGCAGTACTTC. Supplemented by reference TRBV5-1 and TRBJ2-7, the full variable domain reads KAGVTQTPRYLIKTRGQQVTLSCSPISGHRSVSWYQQTPGQGLQFLFEYFSETQRNKGNFPGRFSGRQFSNSRSEMNVSTLELGDSALYLCASSFGTGDYEQYFGPGTRLTVT.

In DNA form, the CDR3 reads TGTGCCAGTAGTACTAAACGGGGTTCTAATTCACCCCTCCACTTT. Translating it yields CASSTKRGSNSPLHF. The chain is built from TRBV19 and TRBJ1-6; D is uncertain. The CDR3 loop spans 15 amino acids. Germline V gives CDR1 LNHDA, CDR2 SQIVND (reference sequence). Trimming removed 4 bases from V and 6 bases from J, with 13 bases in between.

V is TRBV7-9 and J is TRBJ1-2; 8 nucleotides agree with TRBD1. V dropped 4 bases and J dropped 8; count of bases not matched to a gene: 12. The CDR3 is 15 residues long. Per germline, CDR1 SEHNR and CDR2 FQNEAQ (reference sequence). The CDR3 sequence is CASSSPTGGSGGYTF. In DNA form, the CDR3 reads TGTGCCAGCAGCTCCCCTACAGGGGGAAGCGGAGGCTACACCTTC.

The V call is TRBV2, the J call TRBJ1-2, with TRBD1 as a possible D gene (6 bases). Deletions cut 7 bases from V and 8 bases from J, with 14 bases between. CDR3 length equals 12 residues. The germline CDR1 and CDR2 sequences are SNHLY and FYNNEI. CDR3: CASNLQGSGYTF. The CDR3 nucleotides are TGTGCCAGCAACTTACAGGGCTCGGGCTACACCTTC.

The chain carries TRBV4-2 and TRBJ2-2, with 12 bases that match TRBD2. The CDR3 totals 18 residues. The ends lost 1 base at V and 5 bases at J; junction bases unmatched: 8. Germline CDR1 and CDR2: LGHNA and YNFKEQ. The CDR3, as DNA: TGTGCCAGCAGCCAAGTGGCTAGCGGGGGGGCTGTGACCGGGGAGCTGTTTTTT. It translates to CASSQVASGGAVTGELFF.

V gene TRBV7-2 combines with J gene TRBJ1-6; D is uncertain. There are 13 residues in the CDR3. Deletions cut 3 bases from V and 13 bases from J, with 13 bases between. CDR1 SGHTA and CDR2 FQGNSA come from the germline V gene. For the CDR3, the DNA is TGTGCCAGCAGCTTCCAAGGGAGTTCGCCCCTCCACTTT. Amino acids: CASSFQGSSPLHF. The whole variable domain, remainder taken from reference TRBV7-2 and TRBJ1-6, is GAGVSQSPSNKVTEKGKDVELRCDPISGHTALYWYRQSLGQGLEFLIYFQGNSAPDKSGLPSDRFSAERTGGSVSTLTIQRTQQEDSAVYLCASSFQGSSPLHFGNGTRLTVT.

The CDR3 loop reads CASSRESSYNEQFF. In DNA, the CDR3 is TGTGCCAGTAGTAGGGAGAGCTCCTACAATGAGCAGTTCTTC. The chain recombines TRBV19 with TRBJ2-1; a weak D match, TRBD2 (5 bases). The CDR3 covers 14 residues. Germline loops: CDR1 LNHDA, CDR2 SQIVND (reference sequence). V was clipped by 4 bases and J by 0 bases, with 7 bases between them.